The clone carrying this TCR beta chain was picked up many times. These data come from a study of spatial heterogeneity in lung cancer. V lost 0 bases and J 6 bases, leaving 8 bases between the germline ends. The CDR3 runs 14 residues. Using its own MiXCR run on the 5' RACE reads, TCRdb lists one record per CDR3 protein. The data hold roughly 100,000 distinct CDR3 sequences, with approximately 8.9% observed a single time. Time point denoted: sample taken at primary tumor resection. No cell sorting; template was whole RNA from tumor, lung tissue or PBMC. J is TRBJ2-2 and V is TRBV12-3 or TRBV12-4; maybe TRBD2 (5 bases). The sequencing here drew on PBMCs, taken at surgery. The sequence was collected from a male donor with early-stage non-small cell lung cancer. The CDR3 sequence: CASSLAGAAGELFF. CDR3 bases: TGTGCCAGCAGTTTAGCGGGAGCGGCCGGGGAGCTGTTTTTT.